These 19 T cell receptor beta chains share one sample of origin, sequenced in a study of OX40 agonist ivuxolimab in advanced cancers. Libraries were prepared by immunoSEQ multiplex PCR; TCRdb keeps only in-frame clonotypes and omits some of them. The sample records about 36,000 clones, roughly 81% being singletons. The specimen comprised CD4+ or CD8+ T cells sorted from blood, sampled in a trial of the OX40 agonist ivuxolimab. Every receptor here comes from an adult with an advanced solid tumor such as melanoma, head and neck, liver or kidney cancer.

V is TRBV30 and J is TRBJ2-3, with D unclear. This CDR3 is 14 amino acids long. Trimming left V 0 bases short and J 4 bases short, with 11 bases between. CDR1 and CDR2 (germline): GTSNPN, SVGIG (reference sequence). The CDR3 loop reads CAWSVKGAADTQYF. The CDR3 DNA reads TGTGCCTGGAGTGTAAAGGGTGCGGCAGATACGCAGTATTTT.

This CDR3 is CAWSSYKSPGLTEAFF. The CDR3 DNA follows: TGTGCCTGGAGTTCCTACAAATCCCCAGGGCTAACTGAAGCTTTCTTT. The V call is TRBV30, the J call TRBJ1-1, with D tentatively TRBD1 (5 bases). Per the germline V gene, CDR1 is GTSNPN and CDR2 is SVGIG (reference sequence). The CDR3 covers 16 residues. The V gene lost 2 bases and the J gene lost 5 bases, with 21 bases spanning the gap.

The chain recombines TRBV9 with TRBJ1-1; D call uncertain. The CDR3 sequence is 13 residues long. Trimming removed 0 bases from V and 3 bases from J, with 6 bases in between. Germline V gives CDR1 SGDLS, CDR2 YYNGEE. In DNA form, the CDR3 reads TGTGCCAGCAGCGTAGTCCCTGACACTGAAGCTTTCTTT. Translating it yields CASSVVPDTEAFF.

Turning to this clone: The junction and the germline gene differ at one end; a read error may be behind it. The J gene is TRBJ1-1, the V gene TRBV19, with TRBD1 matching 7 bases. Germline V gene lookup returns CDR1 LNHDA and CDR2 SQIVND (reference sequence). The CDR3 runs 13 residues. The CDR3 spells CASSIDRDTEAFF. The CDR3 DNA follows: TGTGCCAGTAGCATAGACAGGGACACTGAAGCTTTCTTT.

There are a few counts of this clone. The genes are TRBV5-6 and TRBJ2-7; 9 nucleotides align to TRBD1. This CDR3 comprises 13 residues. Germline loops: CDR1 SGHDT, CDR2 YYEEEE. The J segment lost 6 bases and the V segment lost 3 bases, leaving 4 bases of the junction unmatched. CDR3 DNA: TGTGCCAGCAGCTGGGACAGGGAGGGCGAGCAGTACTTC. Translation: CASSWDREGEQYF.

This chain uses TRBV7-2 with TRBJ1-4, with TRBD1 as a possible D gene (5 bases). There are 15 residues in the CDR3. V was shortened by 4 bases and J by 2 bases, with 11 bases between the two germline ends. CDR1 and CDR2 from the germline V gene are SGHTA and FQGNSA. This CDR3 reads CASSSRVTTNEKLFF. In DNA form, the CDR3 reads TGTGCCAGCAGCTCCAGGGTTACCACTAATGAAAAACTGTTTTTT.

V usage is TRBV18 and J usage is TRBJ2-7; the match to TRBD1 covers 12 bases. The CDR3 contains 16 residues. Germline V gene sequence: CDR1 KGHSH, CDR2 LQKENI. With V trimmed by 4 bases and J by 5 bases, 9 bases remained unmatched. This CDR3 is CASSLNRDRGPHEQYF. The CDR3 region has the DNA TGTGCCAGCTCACTCAACCGGGACAGGGGGCCCCACGAGCAGTACTTC.

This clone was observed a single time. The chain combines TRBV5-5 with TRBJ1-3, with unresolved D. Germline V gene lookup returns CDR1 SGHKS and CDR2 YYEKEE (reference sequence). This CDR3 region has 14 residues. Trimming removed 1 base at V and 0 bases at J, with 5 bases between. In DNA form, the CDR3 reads TGTGCCAGCAGCTTGACCGTCTCTGGAAACACCATATATTTT. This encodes CASSLTVSGNTIYF.

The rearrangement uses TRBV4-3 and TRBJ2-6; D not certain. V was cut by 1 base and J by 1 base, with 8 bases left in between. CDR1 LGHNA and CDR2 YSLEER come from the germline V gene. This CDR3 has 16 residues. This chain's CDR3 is CASSQARKSGANVLTF. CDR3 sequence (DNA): TGCGCCAGCAGCCAAGCAAGGAAATCTGGGGCCAACGTCCTGACTTTC.

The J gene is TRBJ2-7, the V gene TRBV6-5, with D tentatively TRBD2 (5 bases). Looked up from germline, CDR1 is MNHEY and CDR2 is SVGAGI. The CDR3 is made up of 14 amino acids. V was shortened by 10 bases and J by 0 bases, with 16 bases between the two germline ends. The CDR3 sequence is CATKAGVTSYEQYF. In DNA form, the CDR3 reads TGTGCCACCAAGGCCGGGGTAACCTCCTACGAGCAGTACTTC.

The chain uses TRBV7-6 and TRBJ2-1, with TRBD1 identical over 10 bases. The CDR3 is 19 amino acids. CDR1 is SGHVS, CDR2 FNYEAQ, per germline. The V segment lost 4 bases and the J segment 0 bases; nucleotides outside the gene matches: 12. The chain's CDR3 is CASSSGTGVLYSSYNEQFF. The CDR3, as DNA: TGTGCCAGCAGCTCCGGGACAGGGGTCCTCTATAGCTCCTACAATGAGCAGTTCTTC. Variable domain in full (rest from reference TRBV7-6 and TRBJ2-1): GAGVSQSPRYKVTKRGQDVALRCDPISGHVSLYWYRQALGQGPEFLTYFNYEAQQDKSGLPNDRFSAERPEGSISTLTIQRTEQRDSAMYRCASSSGTGVLYSSYNEQFFGPGTRLTVL.

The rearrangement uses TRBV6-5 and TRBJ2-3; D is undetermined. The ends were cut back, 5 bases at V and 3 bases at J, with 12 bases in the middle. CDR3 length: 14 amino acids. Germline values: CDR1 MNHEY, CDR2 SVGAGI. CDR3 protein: CASSRTRITDTQYF. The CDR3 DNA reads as TGTGCCAGCAGTCGCACTCGAATTACAGATACGCAGTATTTT.

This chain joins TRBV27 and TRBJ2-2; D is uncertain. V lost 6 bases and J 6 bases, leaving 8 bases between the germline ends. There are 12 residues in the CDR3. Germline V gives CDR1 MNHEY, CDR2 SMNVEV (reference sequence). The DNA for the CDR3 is TGTGCCAGCAGCAAATGGGCCGGGGAGCTGTTTTTT. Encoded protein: CASSKWAGELFF.

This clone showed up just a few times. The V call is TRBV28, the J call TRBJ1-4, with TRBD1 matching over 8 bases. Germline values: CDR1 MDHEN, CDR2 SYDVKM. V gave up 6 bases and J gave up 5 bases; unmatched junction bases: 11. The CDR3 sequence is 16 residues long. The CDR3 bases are TGTGCCAGCAGACCTCGACAGGGGCGGGGGAATGAAAAACTGTTTTTT. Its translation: CASRPRQGRGNEKLFF.

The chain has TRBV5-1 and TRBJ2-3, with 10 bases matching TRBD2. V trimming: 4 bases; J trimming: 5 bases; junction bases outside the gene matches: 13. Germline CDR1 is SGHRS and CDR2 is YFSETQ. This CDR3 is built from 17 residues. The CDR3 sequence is CASSPSASGGALDTQYF. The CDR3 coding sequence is TGCGCCAGCAGCCCCTCGGCGAGCGGGGGGGCGTTAGATACGCAGTATTTT.

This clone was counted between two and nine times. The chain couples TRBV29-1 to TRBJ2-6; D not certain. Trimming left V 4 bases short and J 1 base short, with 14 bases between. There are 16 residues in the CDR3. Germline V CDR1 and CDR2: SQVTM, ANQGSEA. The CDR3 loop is CSVGGRSRSGANVLTF. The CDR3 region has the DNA TGCAGCGTTGGCGGCAGGTCGAGGTCTGGGGCCAACGTCCTGACTTTC.

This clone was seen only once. CDR3 sequence reads: CATSARWAQPQHF. The CDR3 bases are TGTGCCACCAGCGCAAGGTGGGCTCAGCCCCAGCATTTT. This chain links TRBV15 with TRBJ1-5, with D unclear. V lost 5 bases to trimming and J lost 6 bases, with 11 bases between them. The CDR3 contains 13 residues. Germline CDR1 LNHNV, CDR2 YYDKDF (reference sequence).

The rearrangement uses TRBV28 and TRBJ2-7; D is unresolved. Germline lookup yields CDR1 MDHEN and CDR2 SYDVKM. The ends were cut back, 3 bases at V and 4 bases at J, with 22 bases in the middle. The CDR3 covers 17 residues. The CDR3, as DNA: TGTGCCAGCAGTTTGGTCATAAGGTACTATCGAGGTTACGAGCAGTACTTC. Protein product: CASSLVIRYYRGYEQYF. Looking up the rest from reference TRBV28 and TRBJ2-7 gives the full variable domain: DVKVTQSSRYLVKRTGEKVFLECVQDMDHENMFWYRQDPGLGLRLIYFSYDVKMKEKGDIPEGYSVSREKKERFSLILESASTNQTSMYLCASSLVIRYYRGYEQYFGPGTRLTVT.

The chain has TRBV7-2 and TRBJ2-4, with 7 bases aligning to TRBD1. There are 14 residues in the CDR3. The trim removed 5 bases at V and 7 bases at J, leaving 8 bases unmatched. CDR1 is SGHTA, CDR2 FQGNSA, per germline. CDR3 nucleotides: TGTGCCAGCAGCCTAGGGCCGACAGGGAACATTCAGTACTTC. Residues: CASSLGPTGNIQYF.